These T cell receptor beta chains were read from a single sample in a study of resident and recirculating memory T cells in vitiligo. Assay used: immunoSEQ multiplex PCR; TCRdb lists only in-frame clones, some missing. The repertoire holds tens of thousands of clones, with approximately 90% as singletons. Sample: blood. All receptors derive from a male donor with vitiligo. CDR3s include the opening cysteine and the closing phenylalanine or tryptophan. A D gene is named only where the DNA matches it firmly. Size is omitted from some rows. Given values are once, few, many or a class for expanded clones.

TRBJ2-7	.	TRBV6-6	.	TGTGCCAGCAGTTACAATCGTGGGAGGAACTACGAGCAGTACTTC	CASSYNRGRNYEQYF
TRBJ2-7	TRBD2	TRBV4-2	.	TGTGCCAGCAGCCATGTCCTAGCGGGAGGGCCGCGGGAGCAGTACTTC	CASSHVLAGGPREQYF
TRBJ2-7	TRBD1	TRBV14	.	TGTGCCAGCAGCCAAGGGACAGGGTACCCCTACGAGCAGTACTTC	CASSQGTGYPYEQYF
TRBJ2-5	.	TRBV18	.	TGTGCCAGCTCACCACTTCCAGATCAAGAGACCCAGTACTTC	CASSPLPDQETQYF
TRBJ2-6	.	TRBV4-2	once	TGTGCCAGCAGTCTGAGCTCTGGGGCCAACGTCCTGACTTTC	CASSLSSGANVLTF
TRBJ2-3	TRBD2	TRBV7-9	.	TGTGCCAGCAGCTTCCCTAGCGGGGTAAGCACAGATACGCAGTATTTT	CASSFPSGVSTDTQYF
TRBJ2-5	TRBD2	TRBV25-1	.	TGTGCCAGCAGTGAGTACCAGGGCGGGAGGGCCGGAGAGACCCAGTACTTC	CASSEYQGGRAGETQYF
TRBJ2-5	.	TRBV27	.	TGTGCCAGCAGTTTCTCTTTTGGGCCCCAAGAGACCCAGTACTTC	CASSFSFGPQETQYF
TRBJ1-1	.	TRBV6-6	once	TGTGCCAGCAGTTACTCTCAAGGGGCCACTGAAGCTTTCTTT	CASSYSQGATEAFF
TRBJ2-5	.	TRBV7-2	.	TGTGCCAGCAGCCAAGTCGCGCCTCCGAGCGGGACCCAGTACTTC	CASSQVAPPSGTQYF
TRBJ1-1	.	TRBV19	once	TGTGCCAGTAGTCTTCGACAGGCTCCGAACACTGAAGCTTTCTTT	CASSLRQAPNTEAFF
TRBJ1-5	.	TRBV5-3	.	TGTGCCAGAAGTTGCAGGGGAGGCAATCAGCCCCAGCATTTT	CARSCRGGNQPQHF
TRBJ2-7	TRBD2	TRBV19	.	TGTGCCAGTAGGGACCAACTAGCGGGAGTGGCCGACGAGCAGTACTTC	CASRDQLAGVADEQYF
TRBJ2-7	TRBD1	TRBV29-1	.	TGCAGCATGGGGAGCGGACAGGGGATCAACGAGCAGTACTTC	CSMGSGQGINEQYF
TRBJ2-1	.	TRBV7-9	.	TGTGCCAGCAGCCCGTACAATGAGCAGTTCTTC	CASSPYNEQFF
TRBJ1-1	TRBD1	TRBV30	.	TGTGCCTGGAGACTGACAGGGGGCACTGAAGCTTTCTTT	CAWRLTGGTEAFF
TRBJ2-2	.	TRBV5-6	few	TGTGCCAGCAGCTTGGGTCGGGACACCGGGGAGCTGTTTTTT	CASSLGRDTGELFF
TRBJ2-7	TRBD1	TRBV30	few	TGTGCCTGGGGGACAGGGAATTCCTACGAGCAGTACTTC	CAWGTGNSYEQYF
TRBJ1-4	.	TRBV7-9	.	TGTGCCAGCAGCTTAGGTGGTTACCCCGGGGATGAAAAACTGTTTTTT	CASSLGGYPGDEKLFF
TRBJ2-7	TRBD2	TRBV4-2	.	TGTGCCAGCAGCCAAGATCTAGCGGGATCTTACGAGCAGTACTTC	CASSQDLAGSYEQYF
TRBJ2-3	.	TRBV6-1	.	TGTGCCAGCAGCACAGGGGGGGAGACAGATACGCAGTATTTT	CASSTGGETDTQYF
TRBJ2-7	TRBD1	TRBV9	.	TGTGCCAGCAGCGTCAGTCCGACCAGGGGGCCCTACGAGCAGTACTTC	CASSVSPTRGPYEQYF
TRBJ1-4	.	TRBV30	.	TGTGCCTGGGGCAGGGAAATACGGGAAAAACTGTTTTTT	CAWGREIREKLFF
TRBJ2-1	.	TRBV11-2	.	TGTGCCAGCAGCTTATCGTCAGGGTGGAATGAGCAGTTCTTC	CASSLSSGWNEQFF
TRBJ2-7	TRBD1	TRBV5-6	.	TGTGCCAGCAGCTTGGCCCGGGACAGGGTAACGGAGCAGTACTTC	CASSLARDRVTEQYF
TRBJ1-2	.	TRBV29-1	.	TGCAGCGTAGGCGGGGGCCCCCATGGCTACACCTTC	CSVGGGPHGYTF
TRBJ2-7	.	TRBV4-2	once	TGTGCCAGCAGCGTAAGGGGAAACGAGCAGTACTTC	CASSVRGNEQYF
TRBJ1-4	.	TRBV28	.	TGTGCCAGCAGTCCTTATGCAACTAATGAAAAACTGTTTTTT	CASSPYATNEKLFF
TRBJ1-3	.	TRBV10-3	.	TGTGCCATCACTTCCGGGACGGGGGGCTCTGGAAACACCATATATTTT	CAITSGTGGSGNTIYF
TRBJ2-7	.	TRBV10-2	.	TGCGCCAGCAGTGTACGGGGGAGCGGGGAGCAGTACTTC	CASSVRGSGEQYF
TRBJ1-1	.	TRBV4-1	.	TGCGCCAGCAGCCAAGGAGTGCTAAATATGAACACTGAAGCTTTCTTT	CASSQGVLNMNTEAFF
TRBJ2-2	TRBD2	TRBV7-6	.	TGTGCCAGCAGCTCCCCTGGGGGGGGGACCGGGGAGCTGTTTTTT	CASSSPGGGTGELFF
TRBJ2-3	.	TRBV7-9	.	TGTGCCAGCAGCTTACAAGGGGAGGGCACAGATACGCAGTATTTT	CASSLQGEGTDTQYF
TRBJ1-2	TRBD1	TRBV12-5	.	TGTGCTAGTGGCTTATCCGGGACAGGGGTCTATGGCTACACCTTC	CASGLSGTGVYGYTF
TRBJ2-5	.	TRBV15	.	TGTGCCACCAGCACGGCCGGGGGACCTTATGCCCAGTACTTC	CATSTAGGPYAQYF
TRBJ2-5	.	TRBV10-3	.	TGTGCCATCAGTGATTCGGGGAGGTTGGATGAGACCCAGTACTTC	CAISDSGRLDETQYF
TRBJ1-2	.	TRBV2	few	TGTGCCAGCGGTGGCGACTATGGCTACACCTTC	CASGGDYGYTF